Listed below are T cell receptor beta chains from one sample, sequenced in a study of blood T cell repertoires in COVID-19. Here immunoSEQ multiplex PCR was the method, and the copy in TCRdb shows in-frame clones only, minus some. The sample lists roughly 79,000 clones; 80% were seen once. Sequenced: peripheral blood. Receptors were obtained from a man in his 60s with active or convalescent COVID-19. Both conserved end residues are part of each CDR3. The D gene is left open where the match is weak. For some rows the clone size is stated as once, few or many, or as a class when expanded; others skip it.

abundance	v_gene	j_gene	d_gene	CDR3nt	CDR3aa
-	TRBV5-1	TRBJ1-2	-	TGCGCCAGCAGCCCCGGACAGAACTATGGCTACACCTTC	CASSPGQNYGYTF
once	TRBV7-3	TRBJ2-3	TRBD2	TGTGCCAGCAGTTCTAGACTAGCGGGGAGCACAGATACGCAGTATTTT	CASSSRLAGSTDTQYF
few	TRBV5-1	TRBJ1-5	-	TGCGCCAGCAGCTTGGGATTCGGGAGCAATCAGCCCCAGCATTTT	CASSLGFGSNQPQHF
-	TRBV29-1	TRBJ2-7	TRBD1	TGCAGCGTTGTAAGGTTCCAGGGACAGGAGAACGAGCAGTACTTC	CSVVRFQGQENEQYF
once	TRBV9	TRBJ1-4	TRBD1	TGTGCCAGCAGCCCGAGACAGGGAACTAATGAAAAACTGTTTTTT	CASSPRQGTNEKLFF
-	TRBV7-9	TRBJ1-2	-	TGTGCCAGCAGCTTGACAGACTATGGCTACACCTTC	CASSLTDYGYTF
-	TRBV7-2	TRBJ2-1	-	TGTGCCAGCTGCTTACATCCGGGGAGTGAGCAGTTCTTC	CASCLHPGSEQFF
-	TRBV19	TRBJ2-7	-	TGTGCCAGTCGCCGCAGGCAAGCCTACGAGCAGTACTTC	CASRRRQAYEQYF
-	TRBV3-1/TRBV3-2	TRBJ2-7	-	TGTGCCAGCAGCCAAGTCGGGTTAATTCACGAGCAGTACTTC	CASSQVGLIHEQYF
-	TRBV7-2	TRBJ2-5	TRBD2	TGTGCCAGCAGCTTGAAAGGCGGGGGAGGTGGGGAGACCCAGTACTTC	CASSLKGGGGGETQYF
-	TRBV11-2	TRBJ2-3	TRBD2	TGTGCCAGCAGCTCGGGGGGGAGGGGCACAGATACGCAGTATTTT	CASSSGGRGTDTQYF
-	TRBV7-6	TRBJ2-5	TRBD2	TGTGCCAGCAGCTTCCGATTAGCAGGGCGGGGGGAGACCCAGTACTTC	CASSFRLAGRGETQYF
-	TRBV19	TRBJ1-6	-	TGTGCCAGTACCTCCGGGGCACCCCTCCACTTT	CASTSGAPLHF
-	TRBV5-1	TRBJ1-1	TRBD1	TGCGCCAGCAGCTCCCAGGGGGCAGTGGACACTGAAGCTTTCTTT	CASSSQGAVDTEAFF
-	TRBV4-2	TRBJ1-1	TRBD1	TGTGCCAGCAGCCTCGGGACAGCCCACACTGAAGCTTTCTTT	CASSLGTAHTEAFF